The sequence of this TCR beta chain was determined in a study of T cells after posttransplantation cyclophosphamide. Germline assignment: CDR1 LNHDA and CDR2 SQIVND (reference sequence). V was shortened by 5 bases and J by 2 bases, with 14 bases between the two germline ends. The CDR3 loop spans 15 amino acids. The repertoire was sequenced with immunoSEQ multiplex PCR; TCRdb's copy has only in-frame clones and lacks some. The table has some 6,900 clones, about 91% seen once. Comments on this clone: No antigen is known for it.

A marrow graft followed busulfan-fludarabine conditioning, with cyclophosphamide on days +3 and +4. Broader study findings: Later blood repertoires were often dominated by clones from the donor CD8+ memory compartment. Tissue-infiltrating T cells from skin or gut overlapped little with blood T cells. TRB clonality was highly associated with recipient CMV seropositivity and reactivation.

The sample here was PBMCs, taken around 1,500 days after allogeneic stem cell transplant with posttransplant cyclophosphamide. The clonotype comes from a female patient aged 50-65 years who received an allogeneic stem cell transplant from a related donor, was CMV-positive, and had no GVHD. Among the T cells, some may be from the graft donor. The chain uses TRBV19 and TRBJ2-3; D may be TRBD1 (6 bases). The CDR3: CASSPPGQITDTQYF. In DNA form, the CDR3 reads TGTGCCAGTAGTCCCCCGGGACAAATCACAGATACGCAGTATTTT. The full variable domain, with the rest looked up from reference TRBV19 and TRBJ2-3, is DGGITQSPKYLFRKEGQNVTLSCEQNLNHDAMYWYRQDPGQGLRLIYYSQIVNDFQKGDIAEGYSVSREKKESFPLTVTSAQKNPTAFYLCASSPPGQITDTQYFGPGTRLTVL.